This T cell receptor beta chain was profiled in a study of blood T cell repertoires in COVID-19. Study in general: From T cells, B-cell-depleted T cells, or PBMCs came the material, which was cDNA or gDNA.

The V and J ends lost 3 bases and 4 bases respectively, with 7 bases between them. This CDR3 spans 12 amino acids. Per the authors' pipeline: Amplification of reference gene primers was used by the study to estimate nucleated cell counts. Method: immunoSEQ multiplex PCR; TCRdb's copy keeps in-frame clones and lacks some. V, J and clone size reflect that table, while D and trimming were determined from the DNA. The sample consists of about 200,000 clones, roughly 89% of them appearing once. The chain is built from TRBV12-3 or TRBV12-4 and TRBJ2-7; D unresolved. Sequenced: peripheral blood. The TCR comes from a man aged 60 to 75 who had recovered from COVID-19. DNA for the CDR3: TGTGCCAGCAGTTTGTCCCAGTACGAGCAGTACTTC. It translates to CASSLSQYEQYF.